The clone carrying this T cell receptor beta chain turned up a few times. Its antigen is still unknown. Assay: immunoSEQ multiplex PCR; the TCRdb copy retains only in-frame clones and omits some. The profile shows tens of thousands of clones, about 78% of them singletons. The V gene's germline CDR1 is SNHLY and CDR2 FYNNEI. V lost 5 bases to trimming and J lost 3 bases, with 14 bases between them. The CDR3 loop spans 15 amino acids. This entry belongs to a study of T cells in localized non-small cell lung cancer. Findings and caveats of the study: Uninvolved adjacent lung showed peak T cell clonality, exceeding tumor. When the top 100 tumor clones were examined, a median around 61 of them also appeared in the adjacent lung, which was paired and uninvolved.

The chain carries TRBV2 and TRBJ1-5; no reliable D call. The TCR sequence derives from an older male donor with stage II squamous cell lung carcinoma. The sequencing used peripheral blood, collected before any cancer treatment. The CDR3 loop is CASSRRQAINQPQHF. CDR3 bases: TGTGCCAGCAGTCGTCGACAAGCTATCAATCAGCCCCAGCATTTT.